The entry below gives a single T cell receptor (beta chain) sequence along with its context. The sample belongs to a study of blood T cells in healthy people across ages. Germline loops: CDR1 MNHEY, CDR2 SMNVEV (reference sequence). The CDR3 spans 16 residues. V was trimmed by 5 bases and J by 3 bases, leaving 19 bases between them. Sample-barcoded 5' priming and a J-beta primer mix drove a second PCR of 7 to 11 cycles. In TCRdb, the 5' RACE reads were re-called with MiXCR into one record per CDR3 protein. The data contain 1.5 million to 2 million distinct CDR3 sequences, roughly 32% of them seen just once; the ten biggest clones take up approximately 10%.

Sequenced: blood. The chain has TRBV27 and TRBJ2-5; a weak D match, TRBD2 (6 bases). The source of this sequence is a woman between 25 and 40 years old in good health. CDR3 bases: TGTGCCAGCAGTCCTACTCGCCGGGGGTTAAAAGAGACCCAGTACTTC. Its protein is CASSPTRRGLKETQYF.